A selection of T cell receptor beta chains follows, all from one sample in a study of shared clonotypes between healthy human individuals. Sequenced by immunoSEQ multiplex PCR; TCRdb stores in-frame clones only, minus some. This table has about 1 million clones, approximately 70% appearing once. The sample was memory CD4+ T cells sorted from blood. All receptors come from a man between 18 and 35 years old in good health. The CDR3 runs from the conserved cysteine through the conserved F or W. A D gene is named only where the DNA matches it firmly. Clone size is shown for a subset of rows, as once, few, many or a class of expanded clone.

D gene	V gene	clone size	J gene	CDR3 DNA	CDR3 protein
TRBD1	TRBV30	-	TRBJ1-5	TGTGCCTGGAGTGGAACGGTGACAGGGCCAACGGGTCAGCCCCAGCATTTT	CAWSGTVTGPTGQPQHF
-	TRBV9	-	TRBJ1-4	TGTGCCAGCAGCGTAGGCCTAGGGGGGCGCTTTGCAACTAATGAAAAACTGTTTTTT	CASSVGLGGRFATNEKLFF
TRBD1	TRBV18	-	TRBJ1-6	TGTGCCAGCTCACAACCGGGACAGGCGACTAATTCACCCCTCCACTTT	CASSQPGQATNSPLHF
-	TRBV4-3	-	TRBJ2-7	TGCGCCAGCAGCCAAGCCTTAACGGGGGCAACCTACGAGCAGTACTTC	CASSQALTGATYEQYF
TRBD2	TRBV9	-	TRBJ2-1	TGTGCCAGCAGCGTAGGATGGACTAGCGGACTCAATGAGCAGTTCTTC	CASSVGWTSGLNEQFF
TRBD2	TRBV25-1	-	TRBJ2-1	TGTGCCGTTTCGCGGGAGGGCCTGTACAATGAGCAGTTCTTC	CAVSREGLYNEQFF
TRBD1	TRBV5-3	-	TRBJ1-2	TGTGCCAGAAGCTTGTATTTTGGGACAGGGGTTGGCTACACCTTC	CARSLYFGTGVGYTF
-	TRBV11-2	-	TRBJ1-4	TGTGCCAGCAGCGGGGGGGCTGCAACTAATGAAAAACTGTTTTTT	CASSGGAATNEKLFF
TRBD1	TRBV9	-	TRBJ1-2	TGTGCCAGCAGCTCTCAAGAGGGGGGACAGAACTATGGCTACACCTTC	CASSSQEGGQNYGYTF
-	TRBV5-1	few	TRBJ1-2	TGCGCCAGCAGCTTGGCTGACAGCAACTATGGCTACACCTTC	CASSLADSNYGYTF
TRBD1	TRBV4-2	-	TRBJ1-1	TGTGCCAGCAGCCCACGACGGGACAGGGAGAGCACTGAAGCTTTCTTT	CASSPRRDRESTEAFF
-	TRBV11-2	-	TRBJ2-7	TGTGCCAGCAGCCCACCCCATCCCTACGAGCAGTACTTC	CASSPPHPYEQYF
TRBD2	TRBV7-9	-	TRBJ2-3	TGTGCCAGCAGCTTAGGAAGGACTAGCGAAAGCACAGATACGCAGTATTTT	CASSLGRTSESTDTQYF
-	TRBV7-2	-	TRBJ1-3	TGTGCCAGCAGCCCGCTGACCCTAGGAAACACCATATATTTT	CASSPLTLGNTIYF
-	TRBV28	-	TRBJ2-1	TGTGCCAGCAGGTACAGAGAAGGCAGTGAGCAGTTCTTC	CASRYREGSEQFF
TRBD2	TRBV19	-	TRBJ2-1	TGTGCCAGTAGTAGGCTAGCGGGAGGGCGTAATGAGCAGTTCTTC	CASSRLAGGRNEQFF
TRBD1	TRBV10-3	-	TRBJ1-1	TGTGCCATCAGTGAGGGGACAGGGGCCACTGAAGCTTTCTTT	CAISEGTGATEAFF
TRBD2	TRBV7-6	-	TRBJ2-5	TGTGCCAGCAGCTCCCTGAGGCGGGAGGGCCTTAAAGAGACCCAGTACTTC	CASSSLRREGLKETQYF
-	TRBV27	-	TRBJ1-6	TGTGCCAGCCGCCCAACAGAACAGTTCTATAATTCGCCCCTCCACTTT	CASRPTEQFYNSPLHF
TRBD2	TRBV7-9	-	TRBJ2-7	TGTGCCAGCAGCTACCCGACTAGCGGTTTCTACGAGCAGTACTTC	CASSYPTSGFYEQYF
-	TRBV6-5	few	TRBJ2-7	TGTGCCAGCACTCCAGGAATCGGGACTGCCCTCCAGCAGTACTTC	CASTPGIGTALQQYF
-	TRBV18	-	TRBJ2-1	TGTGCCAGCTCACCACCGGTCGATAGCTGGCAGTTCTTC	CASSPPVDSWQFF
-	TRBV2	-	TRBJ2-5	TGTGCCAGCAGTGAAAGACGACAAAAAGAGACCCAGTACTTC	CASSERRQKETQYF
TRBD2	TRBV9	-	TRBJ2-7	TGTGCCAGCAGCGTAGGTGGGAGCGGGGCTTCCTACGAGCAGTACTTC	CASSVGGSGASYEQYF
-	TRBV10-3	once	TRBJ2-5	TGTGCCATCAGTGAGTCCGCAGGGAAGATTGGAGAGACCCAGTACTTC	CAISESAGKIGETQYF
TRBD1	TRBV5-4	-	TRBJ1-2	TGTGCCAGCAGCAGAGGGACAGGCCTCGCGGGCTACACCTTC	CASSRGTGLAGYTF
TRBD1	TRBV9	few	TRBJ1-6	TGTGCCAGCAGCGCCCAGGGGGCGGAGAATTCACCCCTCCACTTT	CASSAQGAENSPLHF
-	TRBV15	-	TRBJ2-3	TGTGCCACCAGCAGAGATGTGAGAACAGATACGCAGTATTTT	CATSRDVRTDTQYF
TRBD2	TRBV10-3	-	TRBJ2-7	TGTGCCATCAGTGGGAGCGGGGGGAACTCCTACGAGCAGTACTTC	CAISGSGGNSYEQYF
-	TRBV9	-	TRBJ1-6	TGTGCCAGCAGCGTAGATGCCTCCAACTATAATTCACCCCTCCACTTT	CASSVDASNYNSPLHF
-	TRBV19	-	TRBJ1-2	TGTGCCAGTAGTATTAACCTGGGGGGCTACACCTTC	CASSINLGGYTF
TRBD1	TRBV2	-	TRBJ1-4	TGTGCCAGCAGTGAAATGACAGGGGATGAAAAACTGTTTTTT	CASSEMTGDEKLFF
-	TRBV5-1	-	TRBJ2-3	TGCGCCAGCAGCTTGGGAGAATTGAGGGGGATGGGTGGAGATACGCAGTATTTT	CASSLGELRGMGGDTQYF
TRBD2	TRBV7-2	-	TRBJ2-7	TGTGCCAGCAGCTACTGGACTAGCTTGGAGCAGTACTTC	CASSYWTSLEQYF
-	TRBV15	few	TRBJ1-2	TGTGCCACCAGCAGAGAAATAGGGAACTATGGCTACACCTTC	CATSREIGNYGYTF
TRBD2	TRBV7-3	once	TRBJ2-5	TGTGCCAGCAGCTTAAGTTACTTGGGGGGGAGAGAGACCCAGTACTTC	CASSLSYLGGRETQYF
-	TRBV7-9	few	TRBJ1-1	TGTGCCAGCAGCTTAAGACAGGTTGGCACTGAAGCTTTCTTT	CASSLRQVGTEAFF
-	TRBV4-1	-	TRBJ1-1	TGCGCCAGCAGCCCGGACGGGCAGAACACTGAAGCTTTCTTT	CASSPDGQNTEAFF
-	TRBV7-9	-	TRBJ2-7	TGTGCCAGCAGCTTAACGGGGGCGGGGTTCTACGAGCAGTACTTC	CASSLTGAGFYEQYF
-	TRBV2	-	TRBJ2-5	TGTGCCAGCAGGGTGGGGCCCGAAGAAGAGACCCAGTACTTC	CASRVGPEEETQYF
-	TRBV11-2	-	TRBJ1-4	TGTGCCAGCAAGCGGGGTCCGAGTGAAAAACTGTTTTTT	CASKRGPSEKLFF
-	TRBV2	-	TRBJ2-5	TGTGCCAGCAGATCCAGTGAGGGGCCGGAGACCCAGTACTTC	CASRSSEGPETQYF
-	TRBV4-1	-	TRBJ2-2	TGCGCCAGCAGCCAAGAAGGGCTGGGGGTCAACACCGGGGAGCTGTTTTTT	CASSQEGLGVNTGELFF
-	TRBV27	-	TRBJ2-1	TGTGCCAGCAGTTTATCGGCACTAGGGGTCTCTGGCGAGCAGTTCTTC	CASSLSALGVSGEQFF
-	TRBV27	-	TRBJ2-1	TGTGCCAGCAGCAATAGAGTGGGTGAGCAGTTCTTC	CASSNRVGEQFF
TRBD2	TRBV5-1	many	TRBJ2-7	TGCGCCAGCAGTTACGCCGGGACTAACGCCTACGAGCAGTACTTC	CASSYAGTNAYEQYF
-	TRBV18	-	TRBJ1-5	TGTGCCAGCTCACCACTTAGTCTGGGGCCCTTAGATGGGGCCCAGCATTTT	CASSPLSLGPLDGAQHF
-	TRBV6-5	once	TRBJ1-1	TGTGCCAGCAGTCGGGGCCCGTTCCCAAACACTGAAGCTTTCTTT	CASSRGPFPNTEAFF
-	TRBV28	-	TRBJ1-1	TGTGCCAGCAGTTTAGACCCGAACACTGAAGCTTTCTTT	CASSLDPNTEAFF
-	TRBV11-3	-	TRBJ2-2	TGTGCCAGCAGCTCATCAACAGGTTCGAACACCGGGGAGCTGTTTTTT	CASSSSTGSNTGELFF
TRBD2	TRBV10-3	-	TRBJ2-3	TGTGCCATCAGTGAACGGACTAGCTCAGATACGCAGTATTTT	CAISERTSSDTQYF
-	TRBV15	-	TRBJ1-5	TGTGCCACCAGCAGAGTTGACAGGCCAAATCAGCCCCAGCATTTT	CATSRVDRPNQPQHF
TRBD1	TRBV27	-	TRBJ1-5	TGTGCCAGCAGAACAGGGGGCGGGGGTCAGCCCCAGCATTTT	CASRTGGGGQPQHF
-	TRBV4-3	-	TRBJ2-7	TGCGCCAGCAGCCCGTCCGGGACGGGGACCTACGAGCAGTACTTC	CASSPSGTGTYEQYF
-	TRBV2	-	TRBJ1-5	TGTGCCAGCAGACGAACAGGGTTACAGCCCCAGCATTTT	CASRRTGLQPQHF
-	TRBV6-5	-	TRBJ2-6	TGTGCCAGCAGTTCGGAAGGAATCGGGGCCAACGTCCTGACTTTC	CASSSEGIGANVLTF
-	TRBV5-1	-	TRBJ1-2	TGCGCCAGCAGCTTGGGTGTAGGGGGTCCCCTCTATGGCTACACCTTC	CASSLGVGGPLYGYTF
-	TRBV28	-	TRBJ1-3	TGTGCCAGCAGTTTTCCAGGTCTTGGAAACACCATATATTTT	CASSFPGLGNTIYF